The 24 T cell receptor beta chains reported below all come from one sample, sequenced in a study of shared clonotypes between healthy human individuals. The assay was immunoSEQ multiplex PCR, and TCRdb's table has in-frame clones only and misses some. The repertoire has 2.5 million or so clones, about 92% of them found once; the top ten carry roughly 0.13%. Sequencing was performed on naive CD4+ T cells sorted from blood. Stated subset: CD45RA+ positively selected. The receptors originated from a man between 18 and 29 years old in good health.

CDR3 nucleotides: TGTGCCAGCAGTTTACAGGGGGCGGAAGAGCAGTACTTC. As protein: CASSLQGAEEQYF. The V call is TRBV11-3, the J call TRBJ2-7, with 9 bases identical to TRBD1. The germline gives CDR1 SGHNT, CDR2 YENEEA. Unmatched junction bases numbered 7, after V lost 6 bases and J lost 7 bases. This CDR3 is 13 amino acids long.

The CDR3 region has the DNA TGTGCCACCCGACTAGCGGGCGAGCAGTACTTC. As protein: CATRLAGEQYF. The V and J genes are TRBV10-3 and TRBJ2-7; 10 bases match TRBD2. Per germline, CDR1 ENHRY and CDR2 SYGVKD. With 10 bases clipped from V and 6 bases from J, the junction kept 3 bases outside the gene matches. The CDR3 spans 11 residues.

The CDR3 sequence is CASSPPNSDYEQYF. The CDR3, as DNA: TGTGCCAGCTCACCGCCCAATAGTGACTACGAGCAGTACTTC. The genes are TRBV18 and TRBJ2-7; D unclear. Trimming shortened V by 3 bases and J by 3 bases, and 12 bases separated the two germline ends. The germline gives CDR1 KGHSH, CDR2 LQKENI. This CDR3 is built from 14 residues. Using reference TRBV18 and TRBJ2-7 for the parts outside the CDR3, the full variable domain is NAGVMQNPRHLVRRRGQEARLRCSPMKGHSHVYWYRQLPEEGLKFMVYLQKENIIDESGMPKERFSAEFPKEGPSILRIQQVVRGDSAAYFCASSPPNSDYEQYFGPGTRLTVT.

The genes are TRBV19 and TRBJ2-4; 8 bases fit TRBD1. The germline CDR1 and CDR2 sequences are LNHDA and SQIVND (reference sequence). The J segment lost 0 bases and the V segment lost 6 bases, leaving 13 bases of the junction unmatched. The CDR3 is made up of 18 amino acids. CDR3 region: CASSHPTGQGIAKNIQYF. Here the CDR3 DNA reads TGTGCCAGTAGCCACCCCACCGGACAGGGAATAGCCAAAAACATTCAGTACTTC.

The chain links TRBV11-3 to TRBJ2-3; 10 bases match TRBD2. The germline gives CDR1 SGHNT, CDR2 YENEEA. CDR3 length: 16 amino acids. J lost 10 bases, V lost 0 bases, and 10 bases had no gene match. The CDR3: CASSLDDASGGEAQYF. The CDR3 coding sequence is TGTGCCAGCAGCTTAGATGATGCTAGCGGGGGTGAGGCGCAGTATTTT. Using reference TRBV11-3 and TRBJ2-3 for the parts outside the CDR3, the full variable domain is EAGVVQSPRYKIIEKKQPVAFWCNPISGHNTLYWYLQNLGQGPELLIRYENEEAVDDSQLPKDRFSAERLKGVDSTLKIQPAELGDSAVYLCASSLDDASGGEAQYFGPGTRLTVL.

As for this clone: Different DNA sequences within this sample yield the same CDR3. This chain uses TRBV11-2 with TRBJ2-7; 8 bases are a match to TRBD1. With 4 bases clipped from V and 2 bases from J, the junction kept 4 bases outside the gene matches. Germline lookup yields CDR1 SGHAT and CDR2 FQNNGV. CDR3 length equals 14 residues. CDR3 residues: CASSSGQGAYEQYF. In nucleotides, the CDR3 is TGTGCCAGCAGCTCAGGACAGGGAGCCTACGAGCAGTACTTC.

V is TRBV19 and J is TRBJ2-7, with 9 bases matching TRBD2. The CDR3 is 15 residues long. The V segment lost 3 bases and the J segment 3 bases; nucleotides outside the gene matches: 6. Germline V CDR1 and CDR2: LNHDA, SQIVND (reference sequence). This chain's CDR3 is CASSIFASGNYEQYF. The CDR3 nucleotides read TGTGCCAGTAGTATCTTCGCTAGCGGGAACTACGAGCAGTACTTC.

The gene calls are TRBV9 and TRBJ1-6; D remains ambiguous. The germline V gene encodes CDR1 SGDLS and CDR2 YYNGEE. The CDR3 consists of 18 residues. Trimming removed 4 bases from V and 0 bases from J, with 17 bases in between. As DNA, the CDR3 is TGTGCCAGCAGCCCCGGTCTTATAATGGCCTCCTATAATTCACCCCTCCACTTT. Protein product: CASSPGLIMASYNSPLHF. Complete variable domain (other parts from reference TRBV9 and TRBJ1-6): DSGVTQTPKHLITATGQRVTLRCSPRSGDLSVYWYQQSLDQGLQFLIQYYNGEERAKGNILERFSAQQFPDLHSELNLSSLELGDSALYFCASSPGLIMASYNSPLHFGNGTRLTVT.

The CDR3 is CASSLQGFPDTQYF. The CDR3 nucleotides are TGTGCCAGCAGCCTACAGGGGTTCCCAGATACGCAGTATTTT. This chain joins TRBV6-1 and TRBJ2-3, with 7 bases matching TRBD1. V trimming: 6 bases; J trimming: 4 bases; junction bases outside the gene matches: 7. Germline values: CDR1 MNHNS, CDR2 SASEGT. CDR3 length equals 14 residues.

This clone was picked up many times. Other DNA sequences in the same sample also yield this CDR3. The chain combines TRBV29-1 with TRBJ1-1; unclear D gene. CDR1 is SQVTM, CDR2 ANQGSEA, per germline. Trimming removed 3 bases at V and 1 base at J, with 3 bases between. The CDR3 totals 11 residues. The CDR3 bases are TGCAGCGTTGAGGGGAACACTGAAGCTTTCTTT. Its translation is CSVEGNTEAFF.

This clone occurred once. The V and J genes are TRBV5-4 and TRBJ2-1; 8 positions match TRBD1. CDR1 SGHNT and CDR2 YYREEE come from the germline V gene (reference sequence). V was pared by 4 bases and J by 8 bases, with 2 bases of the junction left unmatched. CDR3 size: 12 residues. The CDR3 loop reads CASSLQGDEQFF. Here the CDR3 DNA reads TGTGCCAGCAGCCTACAGGGGGATGAGCAGTTCTTC.

V and J are TRBV2 and TRBJ2-3; D is unclear. Trimming shortened V by 3 bases and J by 7 bases, and 5 bases separated the two germline ends. CDR1 and CDR2 (germline): SNHLY, FYNNEI. The CDR3 has 11 residues. This CDR3 is CASSETYTQYF. CDR3 nucleotides: TGTGCCAGCAGTGAGACGTATACGCAGTATTTT.

The chain uses TRBV5-1 and TRBJ1-3; 10 positions match TRBD1. CDR3 length equals 14 residues. V shed 4 bases and J 8 bases; nucleotides not matched to a gene: 6. Per germline, CDR1 SGHRS and CDR2 YFSETQ. The DNA of the CDR3 is TGCGCCAGCAGCCATGGACAGGGGGGAGACACCATATATTTT. Translating gives CASSHGQGGDTIYF.

This chain joins TRBV9 and TRBJ1-4; D is uncertain. V lost 7 bases to trimming and J lost 16 bases, with 14 bases between them. The length of the CDR3 is 10 residues. The germline V gene has CDR1 SGDLS and CDR2 YYNGEE. The CDR3 coding sequence is TGTGCCAGCGCTAGGTGTCTATGGTTTTTT. This sequence encodes CASARCLWFF.

The V and J genes are TRBV14 and TRBJ2-7; 8 bases match TRBD2. Germline V CDR1 and CDR2: SGHDN, FVKESK. Trimming at V came to 4 bases and at J to 2 bases, leaving 7 bases not matched to a gene. The CDR3 totals 15 residues. As DNA, the CDR3 is TGTGCCAGCAGCCGGGCCAGCGGGAGTACCTACGAGCAGTACTTC. Translated, it gives CASSRASGSTYEQYF.

V is TRBV10-2 and J is TRBJ2-5; tentative D call: TRBD2 (5 bases). Germline V CDR1 and CDR2: WSHSY, SAAADI. There are 15 residues in the CDR3. Trimming took 2 bases from V and 4 from J, leaving 14 bases between them. The CDR3 DNA sequence: TGCGCCAGCAGTGAGCCGAGAGGGTGGGGAGAGACCCAGTACTTC. Its translation is CASSEPRGWGETQYF.

The rearrangement uses TRBV18 and TRBJ1-1; 8 bases match TRBD1. Per the germline V gene, CDR1 is KGHSH and CDR2 is LQKENI. V lost 5 bases to trimming and J lost 1 base; unmatched junction nucleotides: 12. The CDR3 length is 17 residues. CDR3 DNA: TGTGCCAGCTCAATAGGACAGGGTCTATCTAGGAACACTGAAGCTTTCTTT. Translation gives CASSIGQGLSRNTEAFF. The full variable domain, its missing parts supplied by reference TRBV18 and TRBJ1-1, is NAGVMQNPRHLVRRRGQEARLRCSPMKGHSHVYWYRQLPEEGLKFMVYLQKENIIDESGMPKERFSAEFPKEGPSILRIQQVVRGDSAAYFCASSIGQGLSRNTEAFFGQGTRLTVV.

This clone was found once. The chain joins TRBV7-9 to TRBJ1-5, with D perhaps TRBD1 (6 bases). This CDR3 is 17 amino acids long. The V gene lost 1 base and the J gene lost 4 bases, with 17 bases spanning the gap. The germline V gene encodes CDR1 SEHNR and CDR2 FQNEAQ (reference sequence). DNA for the CDR3: TGTGCCAGCAGCTTAGTTCTGGGGGGCGCTGGGAATCAGCCCCAGCATTTT. Translated: CASSLVLGGAGNQPQHF.

The V and J genes are TRBV18 and TRBJ1-5; the D gene is possibly TRBD1 (6 bases). Germline V gene sequence: CDR1 KGHSH, CDR2 LQKENI. Between the trimmed V and J ends, which lost 4 bases and 3 bases, there was a span of 13 bases. This CDR3 contains 15 residues. This CDR3 reads CASSRAAGDNQPQHF. As DNA, the CDR3 is TGTGCCAGCTCACGGGCGGCAGGGGACAATCAGCCCCAGCATTTT. Complete variable domain (other parts from reference TRBV18 and TRBJ1-5): NAGVMQNPRHLVRRRGQEARLRCSPMKGHSHVYWYRQLPEEGLKFMVYLQKENIIDESGMPKERFSAEFPKEGPSILRIQQVVRGDSAAYFCASSRAAGDNQPQHFGDGTRLSIL.

CDR3 in DNA: TGTGCCATCAGTGAGTCCGCGGCAGGGGGCATCTACGAGCAGTACTTC. This codes for CAISESAAGGIYEQYF. V is TRBV10-3 and J is TRBJ2-7; 8 bases are a match to TRBD1. Germline V CDR1 and CDR2: ENHRY, SYGVKD. J gave up 3 bases and V 0 bases, and 7 bases lay outside the gene matches. The CDR3 is 16 residues long.

The rearrangement links TRBV19 to TRBJ1-2, with a possible D match to TRBD1 (6 bases). CDR1 is LNHDA and CDR2 is SQIVND in the germline V gene (reference sequence). Deletions cut 4 bases from V and 1 base from J, with 13 bases between. This CDR3 spans 15 amino acids. The CDR3 sequence: CASSNAGVNNYGYTF. CDR3 coding DNA: TGTGCCAGTAGTAACGCAGGGGTAAATAACTATGGCTACACCTTC. Combining the CDR3 with reference TRBV19 and TRBJ1-2 gives the whole variable domain DGGITQSPKYLFRKEGQNVTLSCEQNLNHDAMYWYRQDPGQGLRLIYYSQIVNDFQKGDIAEGYSVSREKKESFPLTVTSAQKNPTAFYLCASSNAGVNNYGYTFGSGTRLTVV.

About this clone: Within the sample, other DNA sequences also encode this same CDR3. V gene TRBV5-6 combines with J gene TRBJ1-5, with D possibly being TRBD1 (6 bases). CDR1 and CDR2 (germline): SGHDT, YYEEEE. V was pared by 2 bases and J by 4 bases, with 10 bases between. The CDR3 loop spans 14 amino acids. This CDR3 reads CASSLGQPNQPQHF. DNA for the CDR3: TGTGCCAGCAGCTTAGGACAGCCAAATCAGCCCCAGCATTTT.

The V and J genes are TRBV6-5 and TRBJ2-2; TRBD2 might be the D (6 bases). Trimming removed 2 bases from V and 9 bases from J, with 16 bases in between. The CDR3 length is 15 residues. CDR1 and CDR2 from the germline V gene are MNHEY and SVGAGI. DNA of the CDR3: TGTGCCAGCAGTTACCGGACTATACCCCTCCGGGAGCTGTTTTTT. It translates to CASSYRTIPLRELFF.

V is TRBV11-2 and J is TRBJ2-5; TRBD2 might be the D (5 bases). CDR1 is SGHAT, CDR2 FQNNGV, per germline. Trimming removed 3 bases at V and 9 bases at J, with 14 bases between. This CDR3 has 13 residues. CDR3 coding DNA: TGTGCCAGCAGCTTCCAGGACTCGCGGTCCCAGTACTTC. This translates into CASSFQDSRSQYF.